A selection of T cell receptor beta chains follows, all from one sample in a study of control samples from healthy donors and cancer patients. TCRdb keeps only in-frame clones here, not all; method: immunoSEQ multiplex PCR. Here the sample spans about 180,000 clones, around 90% being singletons. The sample taken for sequencing was blood. The receptors derive from a woman aged 45-65 years in good health. Each CDR3 is given with its conserved first and last residue. D genes are given only for firm matches. Clone size is given for some rows only: seen once, a few or many times, or a class if the clone is expanded.

v_gene,d_gene,abundance,j_gene,CDR3aa,CDR3nt
TRBV5-5,-,-,TRBJ2-6,CASSSSGTSSGANVLTF,TGTGCCAGCAGTTCAAGTGGGACCTCCTCTGGGGCCAACGTCCTGACTTTC
TRBV5-1,TRBD1,-,TRBJ1-4,CASRQGVGEKLFF,TGCGCCAGCAGACAGGGGGTCGGGGAAAAACTGTTTTTT
TRBV5-1,-,-,TRBJ1-4,CASSFRPLNEKLFF,TGCGCCAGCAGCTTCCGGCCCTTAAATGAAAAACTGTTTTTT
TRBV5-1,-,-,TRBJ2-5,CASRHQGKETQYF,TGCGCCAGTCGACACCAGGGGAAAGAGACCCAGTACTTC
TRBV9,TRBD1,-,TRBJ1-2,CASSVSGTAYGYTF,TGTGCCAGCAGCGTAAGCGGGACAGCCTATGGCTACACCTTC
TRBV3-1/TRBV3-2,-,-,TRBJ2-4,CASSQGTPAIQYF,TGTGCCAGCAGCCAAGGGACTCCCGCGATTCAGTACTTC
TRBV4-2,-,-,TRBJ1-1,CASSRLGDTEAFF,TGTGCCAGCAGCCGGCTGGGAGACACTGAAGCTTTCTTT
TRBV27,-,-,TRBJ2-3,CASSLSKGLTDTQYF,TGTGCCAGCAGTTTATCGAAAGGGCTCACAGATACGCAGTATTTT
TRBV7-9,-,-,TRBJ1-5,CASSLDVGGQPQHF,TGTGCCAGCAGCTTAGATGTAGGGGGACAGCCCCAGCATTTT
TRBV12-5,-,-,TRBJ2-1,CASGSLGYNEQFF,TGTGCTAGTGGTTCCCTAGGGTACAATGAGCAGTTCTTC
TRBV2,-,-,TRBJ1-4,CASSEWRAHEKLFF,TGTGCCAGCAGTGAATGGAGAGCGCATGAAAAACTGTTTTTT
TRBV2,-,-,TRBJ2-7,CASSRDHSYEQYF,TGTGCCAGCAGTCGGGACCACTCCTACGAGCAGTACTTC
TRBV11-3,-,-,TRBJ2-3,CASSLGPTTDTQYF,TGTGCCAGCAGCTTAGGCCCAACCACAGATACGCAGTATTTT
TRBV5-4,-,-,TRBJ1-2,CASSRREPLVDGYTF,TGTGCCAGCAGTAGAAGGGAACCATTAGTGGATGGCTACACCTTC
TRBV9,TRBD1,-,TRBJ1-1,CASSGGLGQGNTEAFF,TGTGCCAGCAGCGGGGGGCTGGGACAGGGGAACACTGAAGCTTTCTTT
TRBV3-1/TRBV3-2,-,-,TRBJ2-5,CASSPTVYQETQYF,TGTGCCAGCAGTCCGACAGTGTACCAAGAGACCCAGTACTTC
TRBV5-1,-,-,TRBJ1-4,CASSDPGATNEKLFF,TGCGCCAGCAGCGACCCGGGTGCAACTAATGAAAAACTGTTTTTT
TRBV7-8,-,-,TRBJ1-1,CASSLVKDTEAFF,TGTGCCAGCAGCTTAGTGAAGGACACTGAAGCTTTCTTT
TRBV18,-,-,TRBJ2-5,CASSPPGAGETQYF,TGTGCCAGCTCCCCTCCGGGGGCCGGGGAGACCCAGTACTTC
TRBV18,-,once,TRBJ1-2,CASSRETGHYGYTF,TGTGCCAGCTCACGTGAGACAGGACACTATGGCTACACCTTC
TRBV6-5,TRBD2,once,TRBJ2-1,CASNQPGLADEQFF,TGTGCCAGCAACCAACCGGGACTAGCGGATGAGCAGTTCTTC
TRBV29-1,TRBD1,few,TRBJ2-7,CSARTGGPYEQYF,TGCAGCGCCCGGACAGGGGGCCCCTACGAGCAGTACTTC
TRBV6-6,-,-,TRBJ2-3,CASMLTASTDTQYF,TGTGCCAGCATGCTGACGGCTAGCACAGATACGCAGTATTTT
TRBV18,-,-,TRBJ1-1,CASSPKDGGLRNTEAFF,TGTGCCAGCTCACCCAAGGACGGCGGACTAAGGAACACTGAAGCTTTCTTT
TRBV4-1,TRBD1,once,TRBJ1-3,CASSQSPQGAVDTIYF,TGCGCCAGCAGCCAATCGCCACAGGGGGCAGTGGACACCATATATTTT
TRBV9,-,-,TRBJ2-5,CASSLEGDVKETQYF,TGTGCCAGCAGCCTCGAGGGTGACGTAAAAGAGACCCAGTACTTC
TRBV28,-,once,TRBJ1-1,CASSLSQGEAFF,TGTGCCAGCAGTTTATCGCAGGGTGAAGCTTTCTTT
TRBV6-2/TRBV6-3,TRBD2,-,TRBJ2-7,CASSTRTSGIYEQYF,TGTGCCAGCAGTACGCGGACTAGCGGGATCTACGAGCAGTACTTC
TRBV12-2,-,-,TRBJ1-6,CASRLALVRDRNSPLHF,TGTGCAAGTCGCTTAGCTCTTGTCCGTGACAGGAACTCACCCCTCCACTTT
TRBV19,TRBD2,-,TRBJ2-4,CASSDTSALAKNIQYF,TGTGCCAGTAGTGATACTAGCGCCCTAGCCAAAAACATTCAGTACTTC
TRBV15,-,-,TRBJ1-3,CATTAGPGNTIYF,TGTGCCACCACAGCGGGGCCTGGAAACACCATATATTTT
TRBV6-5,TRBD1,-,TRBJ1-5,CASSMTGNQPQHF,TGTGCCAGCAGTATGACAGGGAACCAGCCCCAGCATTTT
TRBV27,TRBD1,-,TRBJ1-2,CASSRRDRGIPGYTF,TGTGCCAGCAGTCGCCGGGACAGGGGGATCCCTGGCTACACCTTC
TRBV29-1,TRBD1,few,TRBJ1-2,CSVERDSYYGYTF,TGCAGCGTTGAAAGGGACAGCTACTATGGCTACACCTTC
TRBV7-8,-,-,TRBJ1-6,CASSFVSYNSPLHF,TGTGCCAGCAGCTTTGTGAGCTATAATTCACCCCTCCACTTT
TRBV7-9,-,-,TRBJ1-4,CASRPDRPNEKLFF,TGTGCCAGCAGGCCCGACAGACCTAATGAAAAACTGTTTTTT
TRBV5-6,-,-,TRBJ2-1,CASSLGTGFPYNEQFF,TGTGCCAGCAGCTTGGGCACAGGGTTCCCCTACAATGAGCAGTTCTTC
TRBV25-1,-,-,TRBJ2-1,CASSARMGLAGEQFF,TGTGCCAGCAGTGCCCGGATGGGTCTAGCAGGTGAGCAGTTCTTC
TRBV6-2/TRBV6-3,TRBD2,-,TRBJ2-2,CASSYVPLAGWSYGGELFF,TGTGCCAGCAGTTATGTCCCCCTAGCGGGGTGGAGCTACGGCGGGGAGCTGTTTTTT
TRBV29-1,-,-,TRBJ1-3,CSVSWGAVGNTIYF,TGCAGCGTTTCCTGGGGGGCGGTTGGAAACACCATATATTTT
TRBV13,TRBD2,-,TRBJ2-5,CASRTSGRVQETQYF,TGTGCCAGCAGAACTAGCGGGAGAGTACAAGAGACCCAGTACTTC
TRBV28,-,-,TRBJ2-7,CASSLGFGEQYF,TGTGCCAGCAGTTTGGGGTTCGGCGAGCAGTACTTC
TRBV28,-,-,TRBJ2-5,CASSSGDQETQYF,TGTGCCAGCAGCTCAGGGGACCAAGAGACCCAGTACTTC
TRBV5-1,TRBD2,-,TRBJ2-3,CASSLGQLAGLTDTQYF,TGCGCCAGCAGCTTGGGTCAGCTAGCGGGTTTGACAGATACGCAGTATTTT
TRBV19,-,-,TRBJ1-2,CASSMGQINYGYTF,TGTGCCAGTAGTATGGGCCAAATCAACTATGGCTACACCTTC
TRBV7-9,TRBD2,-,TRBJ2-3,CASSGGLAVTDTQYF,TGTGCCAGCAGCGGGGGACTAGCGGTCACAGATACGCAGTATTTT
TRBV7-8,-,once,TRBJ1-1,CASSLGGNLNTEAFF,TGTGCCAGCAGCTTAGGGGGTAACTTGAACACTGAAGCTTTCTTT
TRBV19,TRBD1,-,TRBJ2-7,CASSMGQSYEQYF,TGTGCCAGTAGTATGGGACAGTCCTACGAGCAGTACTTC
TRBV28,TRBD1,few,TRBJ1-4,CASSHPTGVDEKLFF,TGTGCCAGCAGCCATCCGACAGGGGTAGATGAAAAACTGTTTTTT
TRBV5-1,-,-,TRBJ2-1,CASSPQDGAHEQFF,TGCGCCAGCAGCCCCCAGGATGGCGCCCATGAGCAGTTCTTC
TRBV4-2,-,-,TRBJ2-1,CASSQSDGGSSYNEQFF,TGTGCCAGCAGCCAATCCGACGGCGGATCCTCCTACAATGAGCAGTTCTTC
TRBV6-4,-,once,TRBJ2-3,CASGAGHTDTQYF,TGTGCCAGCGGGGCGGGGCACACAGATACGCAGTATTTT
TRBV7-3,TRBD2,-,TRBJ2-3,CASSRSSGYTDTQYF,TGTGCCAGCAGCCGGTCTAGCGGCTACACAGATACGCAGTATTTT
TRBV4-3,TRBD2,-,TRBJ2-4,CASSQEWRGVPGAKNIQYF,TGCGCCAGCAGCCAAGAGTGGCGGGGGGTTCCTGGGGCCAAAAACATTCAGTACTTC
TRBV12-5,TRBD1,-,TRBJ1-2,CASGEGTGFNYGYTF,TGTGCTAGTGGTGAGGGGACAGGGTTTAACTATGGCTACACCTTC
TRBV20-1,-,-,TRBJ1-1,CSARALPEAFF,TGCAGTGCTAGAGCTCTCCCTGAAGCTTTCTTT
TRBV18,-,-,TRBJ1-2,CASSPQPVSGYTF,TGTGCCAGCTCACCACAGCCGGTCTCTGGCTACACCTTC